The T cell receptor (beta chain) described here comes from a study of blood T cell repertoires in COVID-19. Produced via immunoSEQ multiplex PCR; TCRdb's table is partial and in-frame only. The sample includes hundreds of thousands of clones, 80% to 90% seen only once; the top ten take about 4.8%. This clonotype was sampled from a woman aged 45-65 years who had been exposed to COVID-19. Sequencing was performed on PBMCs or T cells enriched from blood (not recorded which).

CDR3 residues: CASTPREMDSPLHF. The CDR3 bases are TGTGCCAGTACCCCCAGGGAAATGGATTCACCCCTCCACTTT. The chain is built from TRBV19 and TRBJ1-6; possible D gene TRBD1, 5 bases. The CDR3 has 14 amino acids. Trimming removed 7 bases at V and 8 bases at J, with 15 bases between. The germline V gene encodes CDR1 LNHDA and CDR2 SQIVND (reference sequence).